The 30 T cell receptor beta chains below all came from one sample that was sequenced in a study of T-cell reconstitution after alpha-beta-depleted transplantation in children. Unique molecular identifiers were used to barcode this TCRbeta library. TCRdb redid the calling of the PCR reads with MiXCR, one entry per CDR3 protein. In the table there are about 58,000 distinct CDR3 sequences, 44% of which are singletons. This specimen consisted of PBMCs, mostly from graft donor cells, obtained 360 days after TCRalphabeta/CD19-depleted stem cell transplant. These receptors were taken from a male patient under 18 who had a stem cell transplant for acute lymphoblastic leukemia, so the T cells may come from the graft donor.

This clonotype was detected only a few times. The CDR3 region has the DNA TGTGCCAGCAGCGTCAGGGGTTCTCCTGGGGCCAACGTCCTGACTTTC. It encodes CASSVRGSPGANVLTF. The V call is TRBV7-9, the J call TRBJ2-6; weak D call: TRBD1 (6 bases). Between the trimmed V and J ends, which lost 5 bases and 2 bases, there was a span of 13 bases. The CDR3 is 16 residues long. The V gene's germline CDR1 is SEHNR and CDR2 FQNEAQ (reference sequence).

The chain is built from TRBV7-9 and TRBJ2-5; TRBD2 agrees at 7 bases. CDR1 is SEHNR and CDR2 is FQNEAQ in the germline V gene (reference sequence). The CDR3 sequence is 15 residues long. Trimming took 5 bases from V and 5 from J; bases not matched to a gene: 11. This CDR3 is CASSPNWGGVETQYF. The DNA of the CDR3 is TGTGCCAGCAGCCCCAACTGGGGAGGGGTGGAGACCCAGTACTTC. Together with reference TRBV7-9 and TRBJ2-5, the CDR3 gives the full variable domain: DTGVSQNPRHKITKRGQNVTFRCDPISEHNRLYWYRQTLGQGPEFLTYFQNEAQLEKSRLLSDRFSAERPKGSFSTLEIQRTEQGDSAMYLCASSPNWGGVETQYFGPGTRLLVL.

This clonotype came up a few times. The genes are TRBV20-1 and TRBJ2-1; a possible D gene is TRBD2 (5 bases). Trimming took off 2 bases at V and 3 bases at J, with 11 bases between the two ends. Germline CDR1 reads DFQATT; CDR2 reads SNEGSKA (reference sequence). This CDR3 comprises 14 residues. CDR3 loop: CSARSGPLYNEQFF. The CDR3 DNA sequence: TGCAGTGCTAGAAGCGGACCGCTCTACAATGAGCAGTTCTTC.

This clonotype showed up just a few times. For the CDR3, the DNA is TGTGCCAGCAGCCCTTTAGGCGGGGGGGCTACAGATACGCAGTATTTT. This translates into CASSPLGGGATDTQYF. The V and J genes are TRBV7-3 and TRBJ2-3; 9 bases align to TRBD2. This CDR3 region has 16 residues. With 5 bases clipped from V and 3 bases from J, the junction kept 9 bases outside the gene matches. Germline V gene data show CDR1 as SGHTA and CDR2 as FQGTGA.

V usage is TRBV19 and J usage is TRBJ1-2; D gene ambiguous. The CDR3 contains 13 residues. Looked up from germline, CDR1 is LNHDA and CDR2 is SQIVND (reference sequence). Trimming removed 3 bases from V and 6 bases from J, with 11 bases in between. In DNA form, the CDR3 reads TGTGCCAGTAGTATCCTGCCAAGAGATGGCTACACCTTC. This gives the protein CASSILPRDGYTF.

This chain joins TRBV28 and TRBJ2-3; the D gene is possibly TRBD1 (5 bases). The CDR3 consists of 13 residues. Trimming took 6 bases from V and 0 from J, leaving 7 bases between them. Germline V lookup: CDR1 MDHEN, CDR2 SYDVKM. The CDR3 sequence: CASRRTSTDTQYF. DNA for the CDR3: TGTGCCAGCAGAAGGACAAGCACAGATACGCAGTATTTT.

V usage is TRBV2 and J usage is TRBJ2-3; weak D call: TRBD1 (6 bases). V lost 3 bases, J lost 5 bases, and 15 bases lay in between. CDR1 is SNHLY, CDR2 FYNNEI, per germline. This CDR3 region has 15 residues. CDR3 region: CASSEGTRSVDTQYF. The CDR3 DNA follows: TGTGCCAGCAGTGAGGGGACACGGAGTGTAGATACGCAGTATTTT.

The rearrangement joins TRBV12-3 or TRBV12-4 to TRBJ1-5, with 8 nucleotides matching TRBD1. Germline trimming cut 1 base from V and 7 bases from J; bases unmatched to any gene: 9. This CDR3 contains 16 residues. This CDR3 reads CASSLGTGLGRQPQHF. The CDR3, as DNA: TGTGCCAGCAGTTTAGGGACAGGGTTGGGACGACAGCCCCAGCATTTT.

This rearrangement joins TRBV7-2 to TRBJ2-5, with D maybe TRBD2 (7 bases). The V end lost 5 bases, the J end lost 1 base, and 11 bases lay between the germline ends. The CDR3 length is 14 residues. Germline V gene lookup returns CDR1 SGHTA and CDR2 FQGNSA. The CDR3 here is CASSRGGGQETQYF. The CDR3 bases are TGTGCCAGCAGCCGAGGGGGGGGCCAAGAGACCCAGTACTTC.

The rearrangement joins TRBV13 to TRBJ1-2; D not resolved. This CDR3 has 13 residues. Trimming pared 0 bases from V and 4 bases from J, leaving 6 bases between. Per the germline V gene, CDR1 is PRHDT and CDR2 is FYEKMQ (reference sequence). The CDR3 loop reads CASSLGTPYGYTF. The CDR3 nucleotides read TGTGCCAGCAGCTTAGGGACACCCTATGGCTACACCTTC.

The rearrangement uses TRBV7-2 and TRBJ2-2; possible D gene TRBD2, 6 bases. Germline CDR1 is SGHTA and CDR2 is FQGNSA. V lost 3 bases to trimming and J lost 8 bases, with 13 bases between them. The CDR3 consists of 14 residues. The CDR3 DNA follows: TGTGCCAGCAGCTTTCTAGCGCAATTAGGGGAGCTGTTTTTT. Amino acids: CASSFLAQLGELFF.

The chain carries TRBV27 and TRBJ2-5; no clear D gene. This CDR3 has 8 amino acids. Germline CDR1 reads MNHEY; CDR2 reads SMNVEV (reference sequence). The V gene lost 11 bases and the J gene lost 3 bases, with 1 base spanning the gap. For the CDR3, the DNA is TGTGCCGAAGAGACCCAGTACTTC. The encoded protein is CAEETQYF.

V usage is TRBV15 and J usage is TRBJ2-2; D may be TRBD2 (6 bases). Germline CDR1 reads LNHNV; CDR2 reads YYDKDF (reference sequence). The V end lost 4 bases, the J end lost 1 base, and 10 bases lay between the germline ends. CDR3 length: 15 amino acids. DNA for the CDR3: TGTGCCACCAGCATAATAGCGGAGAACACCGGGGAGCTGTTTTTT. Amino acids: CATSIIAENTGELFF.

The chain employs TRBV7-8 and TRBJ2-3; D may match TRBD1 or TRBD2 (5 bases each). V gave up 2 bases and J gave up 3 bases, with 9 bases separating them. The V gene's germline CDR1 is SGHVS and CDR2 FQNEAQ. The CDR3 extends over 14 amino acids. The CDR3 DNA reads as TGTGCCAGCAGCTTATGGGGGATGACAGATACGCAGTATTTT. It encodes CASSLWGMTDTQYF.

This clonotype has more than one count but fewer than ten. The chain is built from TRBV7-9 and TRBJ2-1; no clear D gene. Germline assignment: CDR1 SEHNR and CDR2 FQNEAQ (reference sequence). The V and J ends lost 2 bases and 5 bases respectively, with 13 bases between them. The CDR3 extends over 15 amino acids. The CDR3 sequence: CASSLKQTKNNEQFF. The CDR3 nucleotides are TGTGCCAGCAGCTTAAAACAGACAAAAAACAATGAGCAGTTCTTC.

This clonotype was picked up a small number of times. This chain connects TRBV3-1 to TRBJ1-5; no definite D call. Trimming stripped 1 base from V and 4 bases from J, with 5 bases between. Germline CDR1 and CDR2: LGHDT and YNNKEL (reference sequence). This CDR3 comprises 13 residues. CDR3 bases: TGTGCCAGCAGCCAAGGTCTGAATCAGCCCCAGCATTTT. Translation gives CASSQGLNQPQHF.

The chain links TRBV27 to TRBJ2-7; no definite D call. The CDR3 extends over 12 amino acids. V was pared by 2 bases and J by 3 bases, with 5 bases between. Germline V lookup: CDR1 MNHEY, CDR2 SMNVEV (reference sequence). The chain's CDR3 is CASSLVNYEQYF. The CDR3 DNA sequence: TGTGCCAGCAGTTTAGTCAACTACGAGCAGTACTTC.

The rearrangement links TRBV5-1 to TRBJ2-7; D unresolved. The V and J ends lost 0 bases and 2 bases respectively, with 12 bases between them. This CDR3 has 15 residues. CDR1 and CDR2 (germline): SGHRS, YFSETQ. The CDR3 is CASSLAGPSAYEQYF. The DNA of the CDR3 is TGCGCCAGCAGCTTGGCGGGCCCGAGCGCCTACGAGCAGTACTTC.

Comments on this clonotype: One end of the junction is discordant with germline, which a read error may explain. The V and J genes are TRBV12-3 or TRBV12-4 and TRBJ2-7; 13 bases line up with TRBD2. The CDR3 sequence is 18 residues long. The CDR3 nucleotides read TGTACCAGCAGCCCCGGGACTAGCGGGATCGCCTCTACCTACGAGCAGTACTTC. Its translation is CTSSPGTSGIASTYEQYF.

In this sample, this clonotype turned up a few times. The chain recombines TRBV11-2 with TRBJ2-5; D ambiguous. V dropped 4 bases and J dropped 3 bases, with 6 bases sitting between them. Germline lookup yields CDR1 SGHAT and CDR2 FQNNGV. This CDR3 has 12 residues. CDR3 region: CASSSLKETQYF. In DNA, the CDR3 is TGTGCCAGCAGCTCCCTTAAAGAGACCCAGTACTTC. Looking up the rest from reference TRBV11-2 and TRBJ2-5 gives the full variable domain: EAGVAQSPRYKIIEKRQSVAFWCNPISGHATLYWYQQILGQGPKLLIQFQNNGVVDDSQLPKDRFSAERLKGVDSTLKIQPAKLEDSAVYLCASSSLKETQYFGPGTRLLVL.

On this clonotype: The conserved final phenylalanine or tryptophan is absent from the CDR3, which likely points to a read error. The V gene is TRBV20-1, the J gene TRBJ2-7, with D perhaps matching TRBD1 (6 bases). Per germline, CDR1 DFQATT and CDR2 SNEGSKA (reference sequence). V dropped 7 bases and J dropped 4 bases, with 23 bases sitting between them. This CDR3 spans 15 amino acids. The CDR3 region has the DNA TGCAGTGTCAGCCCCTTATACAGGGTAGGGTACGAGCAGTACTCC. Residues: CSVSPLYRVGYEQYS.

This chain joins TRBV12-3 or TRBV12-4 and TRBJ2-5, with D possibly TRBD1 on 5 matching bases. The CDR3 sequence is 14 residues long. The ends were cut back, 2 bases at V and 9 bases at J, with 16 bases in the middle. The CDR3 nucleotides read TGTGCCAGCAGTTTACAGGGCCTCCTCAGGGCCCAGTACTTC. Its protein product is CASSLQGLLRAQYF.

The chain couples TRBV29-1 to TRBJ2-3; 12 bases match TRBD2. The CDR3 contains 17 residues. The trim removed 6 bases at V and 4 bases at J, leaving 14 bases unmatched. Germline V lookup: CDR1 SQVTM, CDR2 ANQGSEA. This CDR3 reads CSVTYPGLAGWADTQYF. CDR3 nucleotide sequence: TGCAGCGTAACCTATCCGGGACTAGCGGGTTGGGCAGATACGCAGTATTTT.

This chain joins TRBV12-3 or TRBV12-4 and TRBJ1-1; a possible D gene is TRBD1 (6 bases). Trimming cost V 5 bases and J 2 bases, with 15 bases left between them. The CDR3 is 15 amino acids. The CDR3 coding sequence is TGTGCCAGCAGTAGGGAACAGGGACTAAACACTGAAGCTTTCTTT. It yields the protein CASSREQGLNTEAFF.

This rearrangement joins TRBV24-1 to TRBJ2-1; no reliable D call. V was cut by 4 bases and J by 3 bases, with 9 bases left in between. The CDR3 consists of 14 residues. Per the germline V gene, CDR1 is KGHDR and CDR2 is SFDVKD. The CDR3 is CATSDNPNYNEQFF. The CDR3 DNA reads TGTGCCACCAGTGACAATCCTAACTACAATGAGCAGTTCTTC.

The chain couples TRBV5-1 to TRBJ2-5, with 8 bases fitting TRBD1. The CDR3 consists of 13 residues. Trimming cost V 4 bases and J 4 bases; bases outside gene matches: 3. Germline V CDR1 and CDR2: SGHRS, YFSETQ. The CDR3 reads CASSPTGVETQYF. CDR3 coding DNA: TGCGCCAGCAGCCCGACAGGGGTAGAGACCCAGTACTTC.

This clonotype was counted between two and nine times. The chain combines TRBV11-2 with TRBJ2-1; the D gene could be TRBD1 or TRBD2 (5 bases each). V gave up 1 base and J gave up 6 bases, with 10 bases separating them. The CDR3 is made up of 14 amino acids. CDR1 SGHAT and CDR2 FQNNGV come from the germline V gene. The CDR3 sequence: CASSLARDPNEQFF. Written as DNA, the CDR3 is TGTGCCAGCAGCTTAGCTCGGGACCCCAATGAGCAGTTCTTC.

The chain joins TRBV4-1 to TRBJ2-3; D uncertain. The V end was cut by 0 bases, the J end by 7 bases, with 8 bases between. Germline V CDR1 and CDR2: MGHRA, YSYEKL. The CDR3 totals 13 residues. CDR3 nucleotide sequence: TGCGCCAGCAGCCAAGATCCCGCACATACGCAGTATTTT. Its protein is CASSQDPAHTQYF.

The rearrangement links TRBV12-3 or TRBV12-4 to TRBJ2-1; D gene uncertain. This CDR3 contains 14 residues. V was clipped by 3 bases and J by 5 bases, with 11 bases between them. In DNA, the CDR3 is TGTGCCAGCAGTTTCGTCGGGCCGGACAATGAGCAGTTCTTC. Translated, it gives CASSFVGPDNEQFF.

This chain connects TRBV21-1 to TRBJ2-1. TRBV21-1 is given as a pseudogene. The CDR3 is made up of 9 amino acids. CDR3 region: CARQEEQFF. The DNA for the CDR3 is TGTGCCAGGCAAGAAGAGCAGTTCTTC.